The clone carrying this T cell receptor beta chain was picked up a small number of times. Its antigen is not identified. Germline CDR1 and CDR2: SEHNR and FQNEAQ (reference sequence). V was clipped by 5 bases and J by 4 bases, with 17 bases between them. The CDR3 spans 15 residues. The study ran its PCR with 60 Vbeta and 13 Jbeta primers. Clones were sequenced by immunoSEQ multiplex PCR, and TCRdb holds only the in-frame ones, with some missing. This sample has about 170,000 clones; approximately 80% occur once, and the top ten carry 0.6% to 0.9%. This record comes from a study of cytomegalovirus exposure and HLA in healthy donors. Overall study: Ancestry clustering placed 81% of about 400 genotyped donors in the Caucasian-associated cluster.

General observations from the study: Earlier analysis found most TCR beta V segments productive about 87% or about 30% of the time. When analyzed later, a missense DCLRE1C variant was found to be linked to TCR beta V- and J-gene trimming.

This clonotype originated in a female donor in good health and CMV-seronegative. The chain couples TRBV7-9 to TRBJ1-2, with a possible D match to TRBD1 (6 bases). The sequenced material came from PBMCs. CDR3 DNA: TGTGCCAGCAGCCCTAATGACAGGCGTAGCTATGGCTACACCTTC. Translation gives CASSPNDRRSYGYTF.